This T cell receptor beta chain was captured by sequencing in a study of blood T cell repertoires in COVID-19. This CDR3 is 15 amino acids long. Germline assignment: CDR1 LNHDA and CDR2 SQIVND (reference sequence). V was pared by 6 bases and J by 2 bases, with 16 bases between. The protocol was immunoSEQ multiplex PCR, while the TCRdb copy is restricted to in-frame clones and leaves out a portion. The sample contains tens of thousands of clones, approximately 68% of which appear only once. The table lists this clone with a few counts. This sequence joins TRBV19 and TRBJ1-2; a weak D match, TRBD1 (6 bases). The receptor was derived from a woman of 80 years or more with acute or convalescent COVID-19. The sample comprised peripheral blood. The CDR3 DNA reads TGTGCCAGTAGCTTGAGCGGGGGGGGCAACTATGGCTACACCTTC. It is translated as CASSLSGGGNYGYTF.